This T cell receptor (beta chain) was recorded in a study of beta chain features in type 1 diabetes. Study context: Age, gender, cell numbers and subset yield matched between patients and controls. Overall study results and limits: A closer apparent resemblance between naive, central memory and Treg TCRB repertoires was seen in patients than in healthy donors. High TCR expression in some cells could lead to their over-representation in cDNA sequencing. All four CD4+ subsets from Type 1 diabetes patients carried moderately but significantly shorter TCRB CDR3s.

Concerning this clone itself: The antigen is not known.

V lost 5 bases, J lost 10 bases, and 11 bases stayed unmatched. This CDR3 region has 15 residues. CDR1 is SGHTA and CDR2 is FQGNSA in the germline V gene. What was sequenced were expressed TCRB transcripts, since all of the isolated RNA had been reverse transcribed. Sequenced by immunoSEQ multiplex PCR; TCRdb stores in-frame clones only, minus some. The sample includes approximately 44,000 clones, approximately 70% of them seen just once. Sequenced: Tregs from blood. The receptor's source is a woman under 30 with type 1 diabetes. The chain links TRBV7-2 to TRBJ2-1, with 10 bases identical to TRBD2. Written as DNA, the CDR3 is TGTGCCAGCAGCGTTAGGGTAGCGGGGGGAGGGGAGCAGTTCTTC. Residues: CASSVRVAGGGEQFF.